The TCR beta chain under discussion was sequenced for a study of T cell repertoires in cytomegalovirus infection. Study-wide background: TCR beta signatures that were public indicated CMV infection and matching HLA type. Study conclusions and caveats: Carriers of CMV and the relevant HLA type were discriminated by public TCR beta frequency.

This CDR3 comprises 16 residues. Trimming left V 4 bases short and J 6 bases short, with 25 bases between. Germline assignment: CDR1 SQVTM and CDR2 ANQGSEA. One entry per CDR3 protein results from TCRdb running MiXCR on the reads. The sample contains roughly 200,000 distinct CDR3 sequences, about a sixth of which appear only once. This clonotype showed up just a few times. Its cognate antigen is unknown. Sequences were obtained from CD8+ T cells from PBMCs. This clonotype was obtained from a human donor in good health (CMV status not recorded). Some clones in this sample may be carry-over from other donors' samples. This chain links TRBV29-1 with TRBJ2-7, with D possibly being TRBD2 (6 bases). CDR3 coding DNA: TGCAGCGTTGTCGGGGCAGAAGGACTATTGCTCGTCGAGCAGTACTTC. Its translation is CSVVGAEGLLLVEQYF.